Below are 3 T cell receptor beta chains sequenced from a single sample in a study of cytomegalovirus exposure and HLA in healthy donors. A multiplex PCR was run with 60 Vbeta primers and 13 Jbeta primers. Assay: immunoSEQ multiplex PCR; the TCRdb copy retains only in-frame clones and omits some. The table includes about 140,000 clones, about 66% detected once. The source material was PBMCs. The origin of the receptors is a male donor in good health and CMV-seronegative.

This clone was observed a few times. This chain links TRBV4-3 with TRBJ1-4; 10 positions agree with TRBD1. Germline assignment: CDR1 LGHNA and CDR2 YSLEER. V was clipped by 3 bases and J by 8 bases; unmatched bases: 6. This CDR3 comprises 15 residues. This CDR3 is CASSQPGTGVEKLFF. The CDR3 DNA is TGCGCCAGCAGCCAGCCCGGGACAGGGGTGGAAAAACTGTTTTTT.

About this clone: An end of the junction does not agree with germline; a read error may underlie this. Other nucleotide sequences in the sample specify the same CDR3. The rearrangement links TRBV9 to TRBJ1-3; D not certain. Germline lookup yields CDR1 SGDLS and CDR2 YYNGEE. The CDR3 runs to 18 residues. The CDR3 here is CASSVGTAPLFSGNTIYF. Here the CDR3 DNA reads TGTGCCAGCAGCGTAGGCACAGCTCCTCTTTTCTCTGGGAACACCATATATTTT.

There are a few counts of this clone. V gene TRBV6-5 combines with J gene TRBJ1-2; D might be TRBD1 (6 bases). V dropped 5 bases and J dropped 8 bases, with 15 bases sitting between them. The length of the CDR3 is 13 residues. Germline loops: CDR1 MNHEY, CDR2 SVGAGI. This CDR3 is CASSLRAGGGYTF. CDR3 DNA sequence: TGTGCCAGCAGTCTCCGGGCGGGGGGCGGCTACACCTTC.